Below, one T cell receptor beta chain is given with its context. This receptor's antigen is unknown. The record has no base qualities; no much larger clone is one base away. This specimen belongs to a study of Ad26.COV2.S vaccination and SARS-CoV-2 variants (dated by TCRdb to the early 2020s). As for the study more broadly: Vaccine-arm donors were drawn from COV1001, a multicentre, randomized, double-blind, placebo-controlled phase I-IIa trial of Ad26.COV2.S in healthy adults. Ad26.COV2.S was given intramuscularly at 5x10^10 or 1x10^11 viral particles, as a single shot or as two shots 56 days apart. TCRbeta repertoire sequencing served as the tool for gauging how specific and how broad the SARS-CoV-2-reactive T cell receptors were following Ad26.COV2.S vaccination. The TCR-sequenced set comprised approximately 32 samples: around 20 Ad26.COV2.S vaccine recipients, 5 placebo recipients and 8 SARS-CoV-2 convalescent individuals. Trial participants were randomized into five groups of five: low-dose or high-dose Ad26.COV2.S given once or twice, or placebo on both occasions. Investigators remained blinded to trial group allocation during experiments and outcome assessment. Study-wide conclusions, independent of this receptor: It was noted by the authors that total T cell responses may have been underestimated by the TCR breadth and depth analyses. The study was not powered for comparison of responses between vaccine doses or regimens. After vaccination, spike-specific CD8+ and CD4+ T cell responses were reported to show substantial breadth. Higher spike-specific TCR breadth was observed in Ad26.COV2.S recipients than in placebo recipients (P = 0.0014). Comparable non-spike TCR breadth was observed between vaccine and placebo recipients, consistent with only spike being contained in the vaccine.

The immunoSEQ Assay was used to sequence TCRbeta CDR3 regions. After extraction, genomic DNA underwent amplification by bias-controlled multiplex PCR, followed by high-throughput sequencing. As for how the authors treated the data: To quantify the absolute abundance of every unique TCRbeta CDR3 region, sequences were collapsed and filtered. Usable DNA was measured by amplifying reference genes present in all nucleated cells, and TCRbeta template counts were normalized to that usable DNA to estimate T cell fraction. Repertoire TCRs were annotated as SARS-CoV-2-specific when V gene, CDR3 amino acid sequence and J gene were exactly matched to a known reactive TCR set. MIRA supplied the reference SARS-CoV-2 TCR set, which was filtered for enrichment in COVID-19-positive ImmuneCODE repertoires so that public or cross-reactive TCRs were removed. Drawing on the MIRA antigens, annotated TCRs were analysed further at the level of specific ORF or position within ORF. Depth was the summed frequency of annotated unique rearrangements, while breadth was defined as annotated unique rearrangements over total unique productive rearrangements. Two-sided Wilcoxon rank-sum tests were applied when comparing TCR breadth between groups. Drawn from immuneACCESS, this table holds only the in-frame rearrangements with V and J called that TCRdb kept. Clones are partly lost; checked studies trace under half to an unresolved V gene and leave the rest unexplained. For V, J and clone size, that table is used; D and trimming come from the DNA. This sample is represented by 350,000 to 500,000 clones; around nine tenths of them were singletons. The ten largest clonotypes hold around 3.6% of the sample.

The CDR3, cysteine through phenylalanine, is 15 amino acids long. Only CDR3 DNA is held: 45 bases, read in frame from base 1. The germline V gene specifies MNHEY as CDR1 and SVGAGI as CDR2. Trimming takes 0 bases from V and 3 bases from J, and the germline ends sit 10 bases apart. This sample's treatment or condition label indicates: over 15 received Ad26.COV2.S at low or high dose, single or two shots; 5 received placebo; per-sample allocation not given. Repertoires of vaccine and placebo recipients were sequenced from samples taken on day 63 after the first injection. Cohort 1b enrolled 25 or so adults aged 18-55 years at a single site in Boston, USA, between 29 July and 7 August 2020. Ad26.COV2.S was a replication-incompetent adenovirus type 26 vector that expressed a prefusion-stabilized SARS-CoV-2 spike protein derived from the original Wuhan strain.

Sequences were derived from peripheral blood, sampled in a trial of Ad26.COV2.S vaccine versus placebo. The rearranged chain carries TRBV6-5 and TRBJ2-3; the D gene remains uncertain. This sequence was found in a person between 18 and 59 years old who received the Ad26.COV2.S COVID-19 vaccine or a placebo. The CDR3 is CASSYSYGQTDTQYF. The nucleotide sequence reads TGTGCCAGCAGTTACTCGTACGGTCAAACAGATACGCAGTATTTT.